These 23 T cell receptor beta chains were all obtained from the same sample, sequenced in a study of blood T cell repertoires in COVID-19. The method was immunoSEQ multiplex PCR; TCRdb's version includes in-frame clones alone and lacks a portion of them. The sample lists some 220,000 clones, 65% to 90% occurring once. The sequencing input was peripheral blood. Receptor source: a man over 45 with active or convalescent COVID-19.

The chain joins TRBV18 to TRBJ1-4; possible D gene TRBD1, 6 bases. CDR1 KGHSH and CDR2 LQKENI come from the germline V gene. Trimming removed 3 bases at V and 5 bases at J, with 13 bases between. This CDR3 has 15 amino acids. CDR3 sequence reads: CASSPRAGVNEKLFF. CDR3 coding DNA: TGTGCCAGCTCACCGAGGGCAGGGGTAAATGAAAAACTGTTTTTT.

This chain connects TRBV4-1 to TRBJ2-6, with a tentative D call TRBD1 (6 bases). The V end was cut by 1 base, the J end by 4 bases, with 8 bases between. This CDR3 spans 15 amino acids. Germline V gene sequence: CDR1 MGHRA, CDR2 YSYEKL. The CDR3 region is CASSQGTDGANVLTF. In DNA, the CDR3 is TGCGCCAGCAGCCAAGGGACAGACGGGGCCAACGTCCTGACTTTC.

This rearrangement joins TRBV11-3 to TRBJ2-5; no definite D call. Between the trimmed V and J ends, which lost 1 base and 7 bases, there was a span of 13 bases. Germline V gives CDR1 SGHNT, CDR2 YENEEA. This CDR3 is 14 amino acids long. Here the CDR3 reads CASSLGRGTGTQYF. The CDR3 region has the DNA TGTGCCAGCAGCTTAGGGCGCGGTACTGGGACCCAGTACTTC. The whole variable domain, remainder taken from reference TRBV11-3 and TRBJ2-5, is EAGVVQSPRYKIIEKKQPVAFWCNPISGHNTLYWYLQNLGQGPELLIRYENEEAVDDSQLPKDRFSAERLKGVDSTLKIQPAELGDSAVYLCASSLGRGTGTQYFGPGTRLLVL.

The gene calls are TRBV7-8 and TRBJ1-6, with 8 bases that match TRBD1. V shed 5 bases and J 6 bases; nucleotides not matched to a gene: 6. The CDR3 has 15 amino acids. CDR1 is SGHVS, CDR2 FQNEAQ, per germline. The CDR3 region is CASSAWDRTNSPLHF. The DNA of the CDR3 is TGTGCCAGCAGCGCCTGGGACAGGACTAATTCACCCCTCCACTTT.

J is TRBJ2-3 and V is TRBV10-3, with 9 bases identical to TRBD1. The junction had 16 bases not matched to a gene; V was cut back by 0 bases and J by 9 bases. Germline values: CDR1 ENHRY, CDR2 SYGVKD. The CDR3 has 18 residues. CDR3 DNA sequence: TGTGCCATCAGTGAGTCGAGGACAGGGGACGCCCTAACAGGGACGCAGTATTTT. Translated: CAISESRTGDALTGTQYF.

The genes are TRBV7-2 and TRBJ1-2; D gene unclear. The CDR3 is 13 amino acids. The germline V gene encodes CDR1 SGHTA and CDR2 FQGNSA. V was cut by 5 bases and J by 4 bases, with 11 bases left in between. The CDR3 here is CASSLFQRYGYTF. The DNA of the CDR3 is TGTGCCAGCAGCCTATTCCAGCGCTATGGCTACACCTTC.

The chain couples TRBV27 to TRBJ1-1; 8 positions agree with TRBD1. Looked up from germline, CDR1 is MNHEY and CDR2 is SMNVEV (reference sequence). This CDR3 has 14 residues. V shed 4 bases, J shed 6 bases, and the junction held 7 bases outside the gene matches. The DNA of the CDR3 is TGTGCCAGCAGTTCCCAGGGGGCCTGGGCTGAAGCTTTCTTT. It specifies CASSSQGAWAEAFF.

The V call is TRBV3-1 (or the pseudogene TRBV3-2), the J call TRBJ2-1; 10 bases match TRBD1. The germline V gene encodes CDR1 LGHDT and CDR2 YNNKEL (reference sequence). V dropped 6 bases and J dropped 1; count of bases not matched to a gene: 18. This CDR3 has 20 residues. The CDR3, as DNA: TGTGCCAGCAGGCCAAGAGGAGCAGGGACAGGGGTTGGGTCCTACAATGAGCAGTTCTTC. Its translation: CASRPRGAGTGVGSYNEQFF.

This clone has more than one count but fewer than ten. V and J are TRBV6-2 or TRBV6-3 and TRBJ1-5, with D unresolved. This CDR3 comprises 12 residues. Germline assignment: CDR1 MNHEY and CDR2 SVGEGT. Trimming removed 0 bases at V and 7 bases at J, with 4 bases between. The CDR3 loop reads CASSYSLQPQHF. The CDR3 bases are TGTGCCAGCAGTTACTCCTTGCAGCCCCAGCATTTT.

J is TRBJ2-2 and V is TRBV7-3, with D maybe TRBD2 (6 bases). This CDR3 is built from 16 residues. V was cut by 5 bases and J by 6 bases, with 19 bases left in between. Per the germline V gene, CDR1 is SGHTA and CDR2 is FQGTGA. The CDR3 loop reads CASSVKGLPRAGELFF. The CDR3 DNA sequence: TGTGCCAGCAGCGTGAAGGGACTCCCACGGGCCGGGGAGCTGTTTTTT.

The chain is built from TRBV5-1 and TRBJ2-5; possibly TRBD2 for D (7 bases). CDR1 and CDR2 (germline): SGHRS, YFSETQ. The CDR3 has 16 residues. V shed 1 base and J shed 5 bases, with 18 bases lying between them. This CDR3 is CASSLILGGGAETQYF. CDR3 DNA: TGCGCCAGCAGCTTGATCTTGGGGGGGGGCGCGGAGACCCAGTACTTC. Drawing the rest from reference TRBV5-1 and TRBJ2-5, the complete variable domain is KAGVTQTPRYLIKTRGQQVTLSCSPISGHRSVSWYQQTPGQGLQFLFEYFSETQRNKGNFPGRFSGRQFSNSRSEMNVSTLELGDSALYLCASSLILGGGAETQYFGPGTRLLVL.

The chain is built from TRBV4-3 and TRBJ2-1; weak D call: TRBD2 (5 bases). Deletions cut 3 bases from V and 2 bases from J, with 8 bases between. Germline-derived CDR1 and CDR2 are LGHNA and YSLEER. This CDR3 has 14 residues. In DNA, the CDR3 is TGCGCCAGCAGCCAGGCCGGGACCTACAATGAGCAGTTCTTC. Its translation: CASSQAGTYNEQFF.

This chain connects TRBV7-3 to TRBJ2-5, with D tentatively TRBD2 (6 bases). Germline lookup yields CDR1 SGHTA and CDR2 FQGTGA. This CDR3 contains 15 residues. V was clipped by 1 base and J by 1 base, with 10 bases between them. The CDR3 DNA reads TGTGCCAGCAGCTTAATTCCGGGAGCCCAAGAGACCCAGTACTTC. Its protein product is CASSLIPGAQETQYF.

The chain is built from TRBV5-6 and TRBJ1-5; no reliable D call. Germline V CDR1 and CDR2: SGHDT, YYEEEE. The CDR3 covers 14 residues. V was clipped by 0 bases and J by 9 bases, with 13 bases between them. CDR3 DNA sequence: TGTGCCAGCAGCTTGGGAGGGCCGCCTTCGCCCCAGCATTTT. Translating gives CASSLGGPPSPQHF.

The table lists this clone with a count of one. The chain has TRBV5-4 and TRBJ2-3; D might be TRBD1 (5 bases). The CDR3 spans 16 residues. Germline assignment: CDR1 SGHNT and CDR2 YYREEE (reference sequence). V shed 0 bases and J shed 2 bases, with 13 bases lying between them. CDR3 nucleotide sequence: TGTGCCAGCAGCTTGGAGGGGTCTCGATCCACAGATACGCAGTATTTT. This translates into CASSLEGSRSTDTQYF.

This chain joins TRBV28 and TRBJ1-2, with D uncertain. The CDR3 sequence is 15 residues long. Trimming left V 3 bases short and J 2 bases short, with 13 bases between. From germline, CDR1 is MDHEN and CDR2 SYDVKM. The DNA of the CDR3 is TGTGCCAGCAGTTTTTACGGTCCCCACAACTATGGCTACACCTTC. Its translation is CASSFYGPHNYGYTF.

The chain recombines TRBV3-1 (or the pseudogene TRBV3-2) with TRBJ2-5, with 8 bases matching TRBD2. The V gene end was trimmed by 4 bases and the J gene end by 1 base; junction bases not matched to a gene: 8. CDR3 length: 16 amino acids. Germline assignment: CDR1 LGHDT and CDR2 YNNKEL (reference sequence). The CDR3 DNA sequence: TGTGCCAGCAGCCCCGGGGGGGCCGAGGGCCAAGAGACCCAGTACTTC. This codes for CASSPGGAEGQETQYF.

This clone was seen only a few times. The chain carries TRBV19 and TRBJ2-1, with 12 nucleotides matching TRBD2. The CDR3 length is 15 residues. J lost 4 bases, V lost 6 bases, and 4 bases had no gene match. Germline-derived CDR1 and CDR2 are LNHDA and SQIVND (reference sequence). The CDR3 is CASSLTSGGYNEQFF. DNA for the CDR3: TGTGCCAGTAGCCTGACTAGCGGGGGTTACAATGAGCAGTTCTTC. Filled out from reference TRBV19 and TRBJ2-1, the complete variable domain reads DGGITQSPKYLFRKEGQNVTLSCEQNLNHDAMYWYRQDPGQGLRLIYYSQIVNDFQKGDIAEGYSVSREKKESFPLTVTSAQKNPTAFYLCASSLTSGGYNEQFFGPGTRLTVL.

The rearrangement links TRBV6-5 to TRBJ2-5, with 7 bases identical to TRBD2. Germline V lookup: CDR1 MNHEY, CDR2 SVGAGI. The CDR3 totals 16 residues. V lost 0 bases, J lost 4 bases, and 8 bases stayed unmatched. The CDR3 here is CASSYSRRGSGETQYF. CDR3 coding DNA: TGTGCCAGCAGTTACTCTCGGCGCGGGAGTGGAGAGACCCAGTACTTC.

The rearrangement uses TRBV6-2 or TRBV6-3 and TRBJ2-7; 7 nucleotides agree with TRBD2. The germline CDR1 and CDR2 sequences are MNHEY and SVGEGT. Germline trimming cut 6 bases from V and 5 bases from J; bases unmatched to any gene: 4. The CDR3 runs 12 residues. CDR3: CASSWGGNEQYV. The CDR3 DNA follows: TGTGCCAGCAGCTGGGGGGGAAACGAGCAGTACGTC.

The V and J genes are TRBV28 and TRBJ2-1; 7 bases are shared with TRBD2. J gave up 4 bases and V 4 bases, and 13 bases lay outside the gene matches. Germline V gives CDR1 MDHEN, CDR2 SYDVKM. CDR3 length: 17 amino acids. This CDR3 reads CASSSPLAGEDYNEQFF. The CDR3 DNA sequence: TGTGCCAGCAGTTCCCCTCTGGCGGGAGAGGATTACAATGAGCAGTTCTTC. The full variable domain, its missing parts supplied by reference TRBV28 and TRBJ2-1, is DVKVTQSSRYLVKRTGEKVFLECVQDMDHENMFWYRQDPGLGLRLIYFSYDVKMKEKGDIPEGYSVSREKKERFSLILESASTNQTSMYLCASSSPLAGEDYNEQFFGPGTRLTVL.

The chain employs TRBV5-1 and TRBJ2-2; TRBD1 is a possible D gene (5 bases). CDR1 and CDR2 from the germline V gene are SGHRS and YFSETQ. The CDR3 has 15 amino acids. V was cut by 0 bases and J by 6 bases, with 12 bases left in between. CDR3 DNA sequence: TGCGCCAGCAGCTTGGTGTCAGGGTTTCCCGGGGAGCTGTTTTTT. Protein sequence: CASSLVSGFPGELFF.

The chain combines TRBV5-4 with TRBJ2-7; 7 nucleotides match TRBD1. The CDR3 runs to 14 residues. Per the germline V gene, CDR1 is SGHNT and CDR2 is YYREEE (reference sequence). Trimming took 4 bases from V and 6 from J; bases not matched to a gene: 10. CDR3 DNA sequence: TGTGCCAGCAGCCACCGGACAGGTGGGCCCGAGCAGTACGTC. It specifies CASSHRTGGPEQYV.